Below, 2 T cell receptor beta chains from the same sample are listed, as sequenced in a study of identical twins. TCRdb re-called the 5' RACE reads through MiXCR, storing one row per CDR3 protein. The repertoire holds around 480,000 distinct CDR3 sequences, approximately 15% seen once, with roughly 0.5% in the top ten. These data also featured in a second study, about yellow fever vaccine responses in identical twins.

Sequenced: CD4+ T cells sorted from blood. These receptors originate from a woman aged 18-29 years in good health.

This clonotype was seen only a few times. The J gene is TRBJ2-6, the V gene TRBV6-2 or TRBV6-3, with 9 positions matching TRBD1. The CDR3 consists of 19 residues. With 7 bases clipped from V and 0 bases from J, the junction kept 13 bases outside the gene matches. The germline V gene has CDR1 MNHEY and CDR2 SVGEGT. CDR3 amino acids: CASTAIRQGGVSGANVLTF. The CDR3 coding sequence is TGTGCCAGCACCGCTATCAGACAGGGGGGCGTCTCTGGGGCCAACGTCCTGACTTTC.

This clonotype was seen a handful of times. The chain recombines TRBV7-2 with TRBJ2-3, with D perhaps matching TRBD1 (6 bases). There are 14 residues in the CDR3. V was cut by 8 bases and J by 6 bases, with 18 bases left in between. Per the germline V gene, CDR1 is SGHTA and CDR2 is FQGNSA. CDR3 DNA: TGTGCCAGCTATAGAGGGGGAGCGGCCGATACGCAGTATTTT. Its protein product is CASYRGGAADTQYF.